Listed here is a single T cell receptor (beta chain). Which antigen it targets is not known. Per-base qualities were not stored, and no clone one base away is much larger. The junction shows trimming of 3 bases on V and 4 bases on J, plus 13 bases between the germline ends. CDR1 SGHRS and CDR2 YFSETQ are derived from the germline V gene. Including cysteine and phenylalanine, the CDR3 has 14 amino acids. The kept DNA is CDR3 alone, 42 bases in frame from the first base. The entry originates in a study of control samples from healthy donors and cancer patients (TCRdb year 2020). Receptor amplification or capture employed the immunoSEQ multiplex PCR assay. TCRdb re-hosts the immuneACCESS table, in-frame sequences only. Its copies lack some clones; in the studies checked, an unresolved V gene accounts for under half of them, and the cause for the rest is not known. This sample holds roughly 100,000 clones; about 83% were observed only once. Approximately 13% of the sample lies in the top ten.

The specimen sequenced was blood. The receptor was isolated from a woman aged 50 to 60 in good health. The rearranged chain carries TRBV5-1 and TRBJ1-1; a tentative D match to TRBD1 spans 5 bases. The DNA is TGCGCCAGCAGCTATAGACAGCAGGGCACTGAAGCTTTCTTT. Its coded protein is CASSYRQQGTEAFF.